The rows below give T cell receptor beta chains drawn from one sample of a study of control samples from healthy donors and cancer patients. Sequenced by immunoSEQ multiplex PCR; TCRdb stores in-frame clones only, minus some. The sample lists around 140,000 clones, roughly 93% occurring once. The material sequenced was blood. Receptor source: a man younger than 30 in good health. CDR3s include the opening cysteine and the closing phenylalanine or tryptophan. The D gene is left open where the match is weak. Clone size appears in some rows only: once, few, many, or a class for an expanded clone.

d_call: NA
cdr3_length: 13
j_call: TRBJ2-1
clone_size: NA
v_call: TRBV30
cdr3_nt: TGTGCCTGGAGTCGGGGAGTTTCCAATGAGCAGTTCTTC
cdr3_aa: CAWSRGVSNEQFF

d_call: NA
cdr3_length: 16
j_call: TRBJ1-5
clone_size: NA
v_call: TRBV6-1
cdr3_nt: TGTGCCAGCAGAGAACGCACGGGGGCCCGCAATCAGCCCCAGCATTTT
cdr3_aa: CASRERTGARNQPQHF

d_call: NA
cdr3_length: 14
j_call: TRBJ2-2
clone_size: NA
v_call: TRBV27
cdr3_nt: TGTGCCAGCAGTTTATCCTGGGGGAACGGGGAGCTGTTTTTT
cdr3_aa: CASSLSWGNGELFF

d_call: NA
cdr3_length: 15
j_call: TRBJ2-2
clone_size: NA
v_call: TRBV19
cdr3_nt: TGTGCCAGTACCCTATCCCCCCGGCCGGACGGGGAGCTGTTTTTT
cdr3_aa: CASTLSPRPDGELFF

d_call: TRBD1
cdr3_length: 14
j_call: TRBJ1-1
clone_size: NA
v_call: TRBV6-5
cdr3_nt: TGTGCCAGCAGAACCGGGACAGGGAATCTAGTAGCTTTCTTT
cdr3_aa: CASRTGTGNLVAFF

d_call: TRBD2
cdr3_length: 14
j_call: TRBJ2-7
clone_size: NA
v_call: TRBV6-6
cdr3_nt: TGTGCCAGCAGGCTCGGACTAGCGGTTTACGAGCAGTACTTC
cdr3_aa: CASRLGLAVYEQYF

d_call: NA
cdr3_length: 12
j_call: TRBJ1-1
clone_size: NA
v_call: TRBV28
cdr3_nt: TGTGCCGGGGGGCAGATGAACACTGAAGCTTTCTTT
cdr3_aa: CAGGQMNTEAFF

d_call: NA
cdr3_length: 14
j_call: TRBJ2-7
clone_size: NA
v_call: TRBV7-9
cdr3_nt: TGTGCCAGCAGCTTAAGTCGGGGGTCCTACGAGCAGTACTTC
cdr3_aa: CASSLSRGSYEQYF

d_call: TRBD1
cdr3_length: 15
j_call: TRBJ1-3
clone_size: NA
v_call: TRBV6-5
cdr3_nt: TGTGCCAGCAGTTCGACAGGGGTCTCTGGAAACACCATATATTTT
cdr3_aa: CASSSTGVSGNTIYF

d_call: TRBD1
cdr3_length: 13
j_call: TRBJ1-1
clone_size: NA
v_call: TRBV29-1
cdr3_nt: TGCAGCGTTGGGACAGGGGGCAACACTGAAGCTTTCTTT
cdr3_aa: CSVGTGGNTEAFF

d_call: NA
cdr3_length: 11
j_call: TRBJ1-1
clone_size: NA
v_call: TRBV28
cdr3_nt: TGTGCCAGCAGTTTTATTCGGGAAGCTTTCTTT
cdr3_aa: CASSFIREAFF

d_call: NA
cdr3_length: 15
j_call: TRBJ2-3
clone_size: once
v_call: TRBV5-1
cdr3_nt: TGCGCCAGCAGCTTGGCCAGTAGTAACACAGATACGCAGTATTTT
cdr3_aa: CASSLASSNTDTQYF

d_call: NA
cdr3_length: 15
j_call: TRBJ1-5
clone_size: once
v_call: TRBV7-2
cdr3_nt: TGTGCCAGCAGCTTATCCCCCAGGGGCAATCAGCCCCAGCATTTT
cdr3_aa: CASSLSPRGNQPQHF

d_call: NA
cdr3_length: 10
j_call: TRBJ2-5
clone_size: NA
v_call: TRBV7-9
cdr3_nt: TGTGCCAGCAGCCCGGGACATCAGTACTTC
cdr3_aa: CASSPGHQYF

d_call: NA
cdr3_length: 15
j_call: TRBJ1-1
clone_size: NA
v_call: TRBV5-1
cdr3_nt: TGCGCCAGCAGCTTGCAAGGACAGCCGAACACTGAAGCTTTCTTT
cdr3_aa: CASSLQGQPNTEAFF

d_call: NA
cdr3_length: 15
j_call: TRBJ1-5
clone_size: NA
v_call: TRBV7-8
cdr3_nt: TGTGCCAGCAATCCACAGGCCCTTAGCAATCAGCCCCAGCATTTT
cdr3_aa: CASNPQALSNQPQHF

d_call: TRBD1
cdr3_length: 14
j_call: TRBJ2-3
clone_size: once
v_call: TRBV25-1
cdr3_nt: TGTGCCAGCAGCCCGGGACAGGGGAAATATGCGCAGTATTTT
cdr3_aa: CASSPGQGKYAQYF

d_call: NA
cdr3_length: 12
j_call: TRBJ1-1
clone_size: once
v_call: TRBV3-1/TRBV3-2
cdr3_nt: TGTGCCAGCAGCCAAGGAAGCCTCGGAGCTTTCTTT
cdr3_aa: CASSQGSLGAFF